Listed here are 15 T cell receptor beta chains from one sample, sequenced in a study of blood T cell repertoires in COVID-19. The repertoire was sequenced with immunoSEQ multiplex PCR; TCRdb's copy has only in-frame clones and lacks some. The table includes approximately 70,000 clones, about 88% detected once. Material: peripheral blood. The source is a human donor in a cohort sampled during active COVID-19.

The V call is TRBV4-1, the J call TRBJ2-3; TRBD2 is a possible D gene (6 bases). Trimming cost V 2 bases and J 4 bases, with 22 bases left between them. The CDR3 is 18 residues long. Germline lookup yields CDR1 MGHRA and CDR2 YSYEKL. CDR3 residues: CASSQPGSSPTGADTQYF. The CDR3 DNA reads TGCGCCAGCAGCCAACCTGGTAGCAGCCCAACGGGGGCAGATACGCAGTATTTT.

This chain joins TRBV5-1 and TRBJ1-1, with D unclear. CDR3 size: 14 residues. Trimming pared 4 bases from V and 1 base from J, leaving 11 bases between. The V gene's germline CDR1 is SGHRS and CDR2 YFSETQ. CDR3 loop: CASSPVDSNTEAFF. The CDR3 coding sequence is TGCGCCAGCAGCCCGGTTGATTCGAACACTGAAGCTTTCTTT.

The chain has TRBV10-2 and TRBJ1-1, with 7 bases aligning to TRBD1. The trim removed 11 bases at V and 5 bases at J, leaving 8 bases unmatched. The CDR3 has 12 amino acids. Germline CDR1 reads WSHSY; CDR2 reads SAAADI. For the CDR3, the DNA is TGCGCCTCCAAGGGGGCAGGGACTGAAGCTTTCTTT. This sequence encodes CASKGAGTEAFF.

V usage is TRBV29-1 and J usage is TRBJ2-7, with 10 bases fitting TRBD2. Germline lookup yields CDR1 SQVTM and CDR2 ANQGSEA. The CDR3 consists of 15 residues. V lost 3 bases, J lost 3 bases, and 8 bases stayed unmatched. The CDR3 nucleotides are TGCAGCGTTGAGGTCAGCGGGAGGGCCGACTACGAGCAGTACTTC. Encoded protein: CSVEVSGRADYEQYF.

The V call is TRBV5-1, the J call TRBJ2-3; 15 bases agree with TRBD2. The J segment lost 0 bases and the V segment lost 3 bases, leaving 11 bases of the junction unmatched. CDR3 length: 20 amino acids. Germline lookup yields CDR1 SGHRS and CDR2 YFSETQ. CDR3 sequence reads: CASSSPPGLAGGTSTDTQYF. CDR3 bases: TGCGCCAGCAGCTCACCCCCGGGACTAGCGGGAGGCACTAGCACAGATACGCAGTATTTT. Looking up the rest from reference TRBV5-1 and TRBJ2-3 gives the full variable domain: KAGVTQTPRYLIKTRGQQVTLSCSPISGHRSVSWYQQTPGQGLQFLFEYFSETQRNKGNFPGRFSGRQFSNSRSEMNVSTLELGDSALYLCASSSPPGLAGGTSTDTQYFGPGTRLTVL.

The V gene is TRBV14, the J gene TRBJ2-4, with D tentatively TRBD1 (5 bases). Germline CDR1 reads SGHDN; CDR2 reads FVKESK. Trimming cost V 1 base and J 6 bases, with 10 bases left between them. CDR3 size: 14 residues. This CDR3 reads CASSQGGGTNIQYF. The CDR3, as DNA: TGTGCCAGCAGCCAAGGGGGCGGAACAAACATTCAGTACTTC.

The chain joins TRBV7-6 to TRBJ1-3; the D is unclear. This CDR3 is built from 18 residues. V lost 5 bases to trimming and J lost 0 bases, with 20 bases between them. The germline V gene encodes CDR1 SGHVS and CDR2 FNYEAQ. The CDR3 sequence: CASSPRAGGVDSGNTIYF. The CDR3 coding sequence is TGTGCCAGCAGCCCTAGGGCAGGCGGGGTTGACTCTGGAAACACCATATATTTT. Based on the CDR3 plus reference TRBV7-6 and TRBJ1-3, the full variable domain is GAGVSQSPRYKVTKRGQDVALRCDPISGHVSLYWYRQALGQGPEFLTYFNYEAQQDKSGLPNDRFSAERPEGSISTLTIQRTEQRDSAMYRCASSPRAGGVDSGNTIYFGEGSWLTVV.

The rearrangement links TRBV29-1 to TRBJ2-5; 8 bases line up with TRBD1. The ends lost 6 bases at V and 3 bases at J; junction bases unmatched: 6. Germline CDR1 is SQVTM and CDR2 is ANQGSEA. The CDR3 contains 13 residues. The CDR3 region is CSVVGTGKETQYF. CDR3 nucleotide sequence: TGCAGCGTCGTCGGGACAGGAAAAGAGACCCAGTACTTC.

The chain links TRBV2 to TRBJ2-3; the match to TRBD2 covers 13 bases. Germline V gene data show CDR1 as SNHLY and CDR2 as FYNNEI. This CDR3 region has 18 residues. The V and J ends lost 2 bases and 3 bases, in that order; junction bases with no gene match: 8. The CDR3 sequence is CASSEMGLAGSLTDTQYF. For the CDR3, the DNA is TGTGCCAGCAGTGAAATGGGACTAGCGGGGAGTTTAACAGATACGCAGTATTTT.

The V and J genes are TRBV19 and TRBJ1-5, with TRBD1 as a possible D gene (5 bases). Germline CDR1 and CDR2: LNHDA and SQIVND (reference sequence). V was shortened by 3 bases and J by 7 bases, with 19 bases between the two germline ends. The CDR3 contains 16 residues. The CDR3 loop reads CASSIPDKIPGQPQHF. CDR3 coding DNA: TGTGCCAGTAGTATCCCGGACAAAATCCCCGGCCAGCCCCAGCATTTT.

The chain carries TRBV9 and TRBJ2-1, with D possibly being TRBD2 (5 bases). Germline CDR1 is SGDLS and CDR2 is YYNGEE. Trimming pared 4 bases from V and 3 bases from J, leaving 8 bases between. This CDR3 is 13 amino acids long. CDR3 sequence: CASSPRDYNEQFF. CDR3 coding DNA: TGTGCCAGCAGCCCCCGGGACTACAATGAGCAGTTCTTC.

This chain connects TRBV2 to TRBJ2-1; D is unresolved. CDR3 size: 14 residues. In germline, CDR1 is SNHLY, CDR2 FYNNEI. Trimming pared 9 bases from V and 6 bases from J, leaving 18 bases between. CDR3 sequence (DNA): TGTGCCAGGGCCCGCTGGCCAGGCGTCAATGAGCAGTTCTTC. It codes for CARARWPGVNEQFF.

This clone has only a few counts. The rearrangement links TRBV2 to TRBJ2-1, with 9 bases fitting TRBD2. With V trimmed by 3 bases and J by 15 bases, 9 bases remained unmatched. This CDR3 region has 13 residues. Germline lookup yields CDR1 SNHLY and CDR2 FYNNEI. Here the CDR3 DNA reads TGTGCCAGCAGTGATTTGGCTAGCGGGATTGGGTTCTTC. This sequence encodes CASSDLASGIGFF.

The rearrangement joins TRBV6-5 to TRBJ1-5, with D maybe TRBD1 (5 bases). Germline values: CDR1 MNHEY, CDR2 SVGAGI. Trimming shortened V by 7 bases and J by 3 bases, and 13 bases separated the two germline ends. The CDR3 loop spans 14 amino acids. This CDR3 reads CASTTDRFNQPQHF. The DNA for the CDR3 is TGTGCCAGCACCACCGACAGATTCAATCAGCCCCAGCATTTT.

The rearrangement uses TRBV5-4 and TRBJ1-1, with TRBD1 as a possible D gene (5 bases). V was clipped by 0 bases and J by 7 bases, with 10 bases between them. The CDR3 sequence is 13 residues long. Germline assignment: CDR1 SGHNT and CDR2 YYREEE (reference sequence). This chain's CDR3 is CASSLAGQGEAFF. CDR3 DNA sequence: TGTGCCAGCAGCTTGGCCGGCCAGGGTGAAGCTTTCTTT. Together with reference TRBV5-4 and TRBJ1-1, the CDR3 gives the full variable domain: ETGVTQSPTHLIKTRGQQVTLRCSSQSGHNTVSWYQQALGQGPQFIFQYYREEENGRGNFPPRFSGLQFPNYSSELNVNALELDDSALYLCASSLAGQGEAFFGQGTRLTVV.